The 21 T cell receptor beta chains below come from one sample, sequenced in a study of blood T cell dynamics during melanoma immunotherapy. Time point given: week 3, after first cycle of checkpoint inhibitor. Using immunoSEQ multiplex PCR, the repertoire was profiled, and TCRdb retains in-frame clones only, with some absent. The table lists about 1,200 clones, around 81% of them singletons. The sequencing used cell-free DNA from blood, collected from a patient treated with checkpoint blockade. The receptors were sampled from a human donor with melanoma.

This sequence joins TRBV9 and TRBJ1-4, with 9 positions matching TRBD1. V dropped 0 bases and J dropped 6; count of bases not matched to a gene: 6. The V gene's germline CDR1 is SGDLS and CDR2 YYNGEE. CDR3 length equals 16 residues. The CDR3 nucleotides are TGTGCCAGCAGCGTAGGCCACGGGACAGGGTATGAAAAACTGTTTTTT. Amino acids: CASSVGHGTGYEKLFF. The variable domain in full, completed from reference TRBV9 and TRBJ1-4, reads DSGVTQTPKHLITATGQRVTLRCSPRSGDLSVYWYQQSLDQGLQFLIQYYNGEERAKGNILERFSAQQFPDLHSELNLSSLELGDSALYFCASSVGHGTGYEKLFFGSGTQLSVL.

This chain joins TRBV7-2 and TRBJ1-6, with 8 nucleotides matching TRBD1. The CDR3 contains 15 residues. Germline loops: CDR1 SGHTA, CDR2 FQGNSA. V shed 3 bases and J 10 bases; nucleotides not matched to a gene: 8. The CDR3 DNA is TGTGCCAGCAGCTTCACTCAGGGGGCGAAATCACCCCTCCACTTT. Residues: CASSFTQGAKSPLHF.

In DNA, the CDR3 is TGTGCCAGCAGTTTAGACAGGGCATATAATTCACCCCTCCACTTT. Encoded protein: CASSLDRAYNSPLHF. The chain employs TRBV6-5 and TRBJ1-6; TRBD1 agrees at 7 bases. The germline gives CDR1 MNHEY, CDR2 SVGAGI. The CDR3 has 15 residues. V trimming: 4 bases; J trimming: 4 bases; junction bases outside the gene matches: 4.

The J gene is TRBJ2-7, the V gene TRBV29-1, with 8 positions matching TRBD2. The CDR3 length is 15 residues. Looked up from germline, CDR1 is SQVTM and CDR2 is ANQGSEA. V gave up 6 bases and J gave up 5 bases; unmatched junction bases: 15. The CDR3 sequence is CSVGSGRGTVHEQYF. The CDR3 coding sequence is TGCAGCGTCGGAAGCGGGAGAGGTACGGTCCACGAGCAGTACTTC.

The CDR3 region has the DNA TGCAGCGTTGATTTTCAGGGGGCCCATAACTATGGCTACACCTTC. Residues: CSVDFQGAHNYGYTF. The chain employs TRBV29-1 and TRBJ1-2; TRBD1 aligns across 8 bases. The CDR3 consists of 15 residues. The junction had 7 bases not matched to a gene; V was cut back by 3 bases and J by 1 base. Germline values: CDR1 SQVTM, CDR2 ANQGSEA.

This chain links TRBV6-1 with TRBJ2-7; 9 nucleotides line up with TRBD2. CDR1 is MNHNS and CDR2 is SASEGT in the germline V gene. The CDR3 is 12 amino acids. The ends lost 7 bases at V and 6 bases at J; junction bases unmatched: 4. In nucleotides, the CDR3 is TGTGCCAGCACCCAAGCGGGGGGCGAGCAGTACTTC. Its translation: CASTQAGGEQYF.

This chain joins TRBV27 and TRBJ2-3; TRBD2 aligns across 9 bases. The length of the CDR3 is 16 residues. V lost 2 bases to trimming and J lost 5 bases; unmatched junction nucleotides: 8. Germline V gives CDR1 MNHEY, CDR2 SMNVEV (reference sequence). The CDR3 protein is CASSLGAGGREDTQYF. CDR3 in DNA: TGTGCCAGCAGTTTAGGGGCGGGGGGGCGAGAAGATACGCAGTATTTT.

The rearrangement joins TRBV19 to TRBJ1-5; D remains unclear. Germline V gives CDR1 LNHDA, CDR2 SQIVND (reference sequence). The CDR3 totals 12 residues. Trimming stripped 5 bases from V and 7 bases from J, with 9 bases between. The CDR3 sequence is CASSSPGQPQHF. Here the CDR3 DNA reads TGTGCCAGTAGTTCCCCGGGGCAGCCCCAGCATTTT.

This rearrangement joins TRBV6-5 to TRBJ2-5; D is unresolved. Per the germline V gene, CDR1 is MNHEY and CDR2 is SVGAGI. This CDR3 comprises 13 residues. V lost 2 bases to trimming and J lost 5 bases, with 9 bases between them. CDR3: CASSYRDGETQYF. CDR3 DNA: TGTGCCAGCAGTTACCGTGACGGTGAGACCCAGTACTTC.

The chain recombines TRBV10-3 with TRBJ2-7, with D perhaps matching TRBD1 (5 bases). The CDR3 extends over 14 amino acids. Germline V gene data show CDR1 as ENHRY and CDR2 as SYGVKD. V dropped 9 bases and J dropped 0 bases, with 15 bases sitting between them. The CDR3 coding sequence is TGTGCCATTCAGGGCGATCAGAGCTCCTACGAGCAGTACTTC. Translation: CAIQGDQSSYEQYF.

The CDR3 sequence is CASSEPEFLGQGGPQHF. The CDR3 DNA follows: TGCGCCAGCAGTGAGCCCGAATTTTTGGGACAGGGAGGGCCCCAGCATTTT. V and J are TRBV10-2 and TRBJ1-5; 9 bases match TRBD1. This CDR3 has 17 amino acids. CDR1 is WSHSY, CDR2 SAAADI, per germline. The V gene end was trimmed by 2 bases and the J gene end by 9 bases; junction bases not matched to a gene: 14.

V is TRBV6-1 and J is TRBJ1-1, with D unclear. Trimming shortened V by 4 bases and J by 4 bases, and 10 bases separated the two germline ends. Germline V CDR1 and CDR2: MNHNS, SASEGT. The CDR3 is 13 amino acids. The CDR3 region has the DNA TGTGCCAGCAGTGCCGCGTCAGTCACTGAAGCTTTCTTT. This codes for CASSAASVTEAFF.

This clone was observed once. The V call is TRBV18, the J call TRBJ2-7; D unresolved. Trimming stripped 3 bases from V and 7 bases from J, with 16 bases between. The CDR3 covers 14 residues. The V gene's germline CDR1 is KGHSH and CDR2 LQKENI. CDR3 residues: CASSPRTDTGEQYF. CDR3 sequence (DNA): TGTGCCAGCTCACCCCGGACGGATACCGGGGAGCAGTACTTC.

V usage is TRBV7-8 and J usage is TRBJ1-4; D call uncertain. Germline assignment: CDR1 SGHVS and CDR2 FQNEAQ. The CDR3 runs 16 residues. V was pared by 5 bases and J by 3 bases, with 16 bases between. This CDR3 reads CASSAPLRGSNEKLFF. The DNA for the CDR3 is TGTGCCAGCAGCGCCCCATTACGGGGTTCTAATGAAAAACTGTTTTTT.

The chain joins TRBV9 to TRBJ2-2, with D hard to call. The germline gives CDR1 SGDLS, CDR2 YYNGEE. V lost 4 bases and J 7 bases, leaving 14 bases between the germline ends. The CDR3 sequence is 14 residues long. As DNA, the CDR3 is TGTGCCAGCAGCCCGATTGCGGCCGACGGGGAGCTGTTTTTT. Its protein product is CASSPIAADGELFF.

CDR3 in DNA: TGTGCCAGCACCAAGCAGGGGAGCTCCTACAATGAGCAGTTCTTC. It codes for CASTKQGSSYNEQFF. This chain links TRBV9 with TRBJ2-1; TRBD1 might be the D (6 bases). The CDR3 loop spans 15 amino acids. CDR1 is SGDLS, CDR2 YYNGEE, per germline. Trimming took off 6 bases at V and 0 bases at J, with 13 bases between the two ends.

The chain links TRBV9 to TRBJ2-3; TRBD2 matches at 9 bases. Trimming removed 4 bases from V and 2 bases from J; junction bases left unmatched: 2. The length of the CDR3 is 14 residues. The V gene's germline CDR1 is SGDLS and CDR2 YYNGEE. The DNA for the CDR3 is TGTGCCAGCAGCCGCGGGGGGGTCACAGATACGCAGTATTTT. It specifies CASSRGGVTDTQYF.

V and J are TRBV18 and TRBJ2-7; D possibly matches TRBD1 or TRBD2 (5 bases each). The CDR3 sequence is 13 residues long. The germline gives CDR1 KGHSH, CDR2 LQKENI. V gave up 3 bases and J gave up 5 bases, with 11 bases separating them. The CDR3, as DNA: TGTGCCAGCTCACCGGGGACGGTTAACGAGCAGTACTTC. Translation gives CASSPGTVNEQYF.

The rearrangement links TRBV18 to TRBJ2-7; D gene ambiguous. CDR3 size: 11 residues. The V end was cut by 3 bases, the J end by 4 bases, with 4 bases between. Germline V gene data show CDR1 as KGHSH and CDR2 as LQKENI. The CDR3 reads CASSPDYEQYF. The CDR3 DNA reads TGTGCCAGCTCACCGGATTACGAGCAGTACTTC. Full variable domain (remainder filled in from reference TRBV18 and TRBJ2-7): NAGVMQNPRHLVRRRGQEARLRCSPMKGHSHVYWYRQLPEEGLKFMVYLQKENIIDESGMPKERFSAEFPKEGPSILRIQQVVRGDSAAYFCASSPDYEQYFGPGTRLTVT.

The chain is built from TRBV29-1 and TRBJ2-1, with D maybe TRBD1 (6 bases). Germline V gene sequence: CDR1 SQVTM, CDR2 ANQGSEA. V gave up 6 bases and J gave up 0 bases, with 12 bases separating them. CDR3 length: 14 amino acids. In DNA form, the CDR3 reads TGCAGCGTCTTCCAGGGGAGCTCCTACAATGAGCAGTTCTTC. Translated: CSVFQGSSYNEQFF.

J is TRBJ1-6 and V is TRBV4-3; 10 bases are shared with TRBD1. Unmatched junction bases numbered 13, after V lost 2 bases and J lost 9 bases. Germline CDR1 and CDR2: LGHNA and YSLEER. This CDR3 spans 18 amino acids. CDR3 DNA sequence: TGCGCCAGCAGCCAAACTCGGGTCACGACAGGGGGCGTTTCACCCCTCCACTTT. The encoded protein is CASSQTRVTTGGVSPLHF.